Detailed here is one T cell receptor beta chain. Its target is unknown. These data originate in a study of Ad26.COV2.S vaccination and SARS-CoV-2 variants. Looking at the study overall: The Ad26.COV2.S arm of the COV1001 trial was where the donor was placed. Dosing was one shot or two shots 56 days apart.

The treatment is: over 15 received Ad26.COV2.S at low or high dose, single or two shots; five or six received placebo; per-sample allocation not given. Sampling took place 63 days after the first vaccine or placebo injection. A Boston donor was an adult aged 18-55 years. Study-level findings and limits: Compared with placebo recipients, vaccine recipients had higher spike-specific TCR breadth.

Data came from immunoSEQ multiplex PCR; TCRdb stores just in-frame clones and leaves some out. Among over 250,000 clones, around 87% were seen once, and the ten largest hold roughly 3.5%. The sequenced sample was peripheral blood, obtained in a trial of Ad26.COV2.S vaccine versus placebo. This clonotype was sampled from a person aged 18-65 years who received the Ad26.COV2.S COVID-19 vaccine or a placebo.

The CDR3 DNA is TGCGCCAGCACCGACAGTTACAATGAGCAGTTCTTC. It specifies CASTDSYNEQFF. The rearrangement joins TRBV10-2 to TRBJ2-1; possible D gene TRBD1, 5 bases. Between the trimmed V and J ends, which lost 7 bases and 4 bases, there was a span of 8 bases. The CDR3 covers 12 residues. Germline V CDR1 and CDR2: WSHSY, SAAADI.